Judged by abundance, the clone carrying this TCR beta chain is medium-sized. This record comes from a study of liver allograft versus peripheral blood T cells. Study-level background: Recipients' peripheral blood T cell receptor repertoires were compared with those in transplanted livers.

This CDR3 has 15 residues. CDR1 and CDR2 from the germline V gene are SGHKS and YYEKEE (reference sequence). The V end was cut by 0 bases, the J end by 6 bases, with 15 bases between. MiXCR, run by TCRdb on the reads, gives a single entry per CDR3 protein. Among some 3,400 distinct CDR3 sequences, 16% were seen once, and the ten largest hold roughly 23%. The chain uses TRBV5-5 and TRBJ1-1; D might be TRBD1 (5 bases). This sequence was found in a human patient who had a liver transplant. Some T cells may be transferred from the graft donor. The CDR3, as DNA: TGTGCCAGCAGCTTGGAGCCAGGGCGATATTCTGAAGCTTTCTTT. The encoded protein is CASSLEPGRYSEAFF.